Listed here are 8 T cell receptor beta chains from one sample, sequenced in a study of blood T cell repertoires in COVID-19. Sequencing used immunoSEQ multiplex PCR; TCRdb keeps in-frame clones, though not all of them. The profile covers approximately 300,000 clones, with roughly 90% appearing a single time and 1.8% taken by the ten largest. The sequencing input was peripheral blood. These receptors came from a woman aged 25 to 39 with COVID-19, enrolled during active disease.

This chain uses TRBV7-6 with TRBJ1-5, with D perhaps matching TRBD1 (6 bases). This CDR3 has 15 residues. The V and J ends lost 1 base and 9 bases respectively, with 16 bases between them. Germline V gene data show CDR1 as SGHVS and CDR2 as FNYEAQ. CDR3 DNA sequence: TGTGCCAGCAGCTTAGTTACGGACAGAGGTGCGCCCCAGCATTTT. It encodes CASSLVTDRGAPQHF.

V usage is TRBV27 and J usage is TRBJ1-6; the D gene is possibly TRBD1 (6 bases). V was cut by 1 base and J by 3 bases, with 16 bases left in between. The CDR3 consists of 18 residues. Germline V gives CDR1 MNHEY, CDR2 SMNVEV (reference sequence). The CDR3 is CASSLYPGRGIYNSPLHF. The CDR3 DNA reads TGTGCCAGCAGTTTATATCCGGGCAGGGGTATCTATAATTCACCCCTCCACTTT.

This chain uses TRBV10-2 with TRBJ2-3; D is uncertain. Germline CDR1 reads WSHSY; CDR2 reads SAAADI. The ends were cut back, 6 bases at V and 14 bases at J, with 18 bases in the middle. The CDR3 has 12 residues. This CDR3 is CASRRSAPGLYF. The CDR3 DNA sequence: TGCGCCAGCAGGCGATCAGCCCCGGGTTTGTATTTT.

The J gene is TRBJ2-5, the V gene TRBV5-4; D is unclear. The germline CDR1 and CDR2 sequences are SGHNT and YYREEE (reference sequence). There are 13 residues in the CDR3. The ends were cut back, 1 base at V and 7 bases at J, with 11 bases in the middle. CDR3 DNA sequence: TGTGCCAGCAGCTTGCTGGGCGAGAGGACCCAGTACTTC. As protein: CASSLLGERTQYF.

CDR3 region: CASSPGQGAEQYV. CDR3 nucleotides: TGTGCCAGCAGCCCGGGACAGGGGGCCGAGCAGTACGTC. V gene TRBV5-6 combines with J gene TRBJ2-7; 12 nucleotides line up with TRBD1. The length of the CDR3 is 13 residues. CDR1 is SGHDT and CDR2 is YYEEEE in the germline V gene. V shed 4 bases and J 6 bases; nucleotides not matched to a gene: 2.

This clone was counted a single time. V gene TRBV5-5 combines with J gene TRBJ2-7; D is unclear. This CDR3 has 14 residues. Germline-derived CDR1 and CDR2 are SGHKS and YYEKEE (reference sequence). The CDR3 here is CTSSFPGSSYEQYV. CDR3 DNA sequence: TGTACCAGCAGCTTTCCAGGCAGCTCCTACGAGCAGTACGTC.

The chain employs TRBV29-1 and TRBJ1-2; 7 bases line up with TRBD1. V was clipped by 6 bases and J by 4 bases; unmatched bases: 5. Germline CDR1 is SQVTM and CDR2 is ANQGSEA. This CDR3 is 12 amino acids long. Written as DNA, the CDR3 is TGCAGCGTCGAGGACAGGCTCTATGGCTACACCTTC. It translates to CSVEDRLYGYTF.

The chain combines TRBV2 with TRBJ1-1, with 9 bases matching TRBD1. The CDR3 has 15 residues. Germline CDR1 is SNHLY and CDR2 is FYNNEI. V gave up 1 base and J gave up 1 base; unmatched junction bases: 1. DNA of the CDR3: TGTGCCAGCAGTGAAGGGACAGGGGAGAACACTGAAGCTTTCTTT. Translation gives CASSEGTGENTEAFF.